Presented here are 18 T cell receptor beta chains from one specimen sequenced in a study of cytomegalovirus exposure and HLA in healthy donors. PCR was performed using 60 Vbeta and 13 Jbeta primers. The data were produced by immunoSEQ multiplex PCR, yet TCRdb's version contains in-frame clones alone and is incomplete. The data contain some 140,000 clones, around 85% of them seen just once; the ten biggest clones take up 8.8%. Sequencing was carried out using PBMCs. Receptors originate from a woman between 50 and 59 years old in good health and CMV-seropositive.

This chain connects TRBV28 to TRBJ1-4, with 8 bases matching TRBD1. The germline V gene has CDR1 MDHEN and CDR2 SYDVKM. CDR3 length equals 13 residues. J gave up 5 bases and V 7 bases, and 3 bases lay outside the gene matches. The CDR3 nucleotides read TGTGCCAGCATGGACAGGGAGAATGAAAAACTGTTTTTT. This sequence encodes CASMDRENEKLFF.

The chain is built from TRBV19 and TRBJ1-1, with 9 positions matching TRBD1. CDR1 is LNHDA and CDR2 is SQIVND in the germline V gene (reference sequence). The CDR3 length is 13 residues. The J segment lost 11 bases and the V segment lost 8 bases, leaving 12 bases of the junction unmatched. In DNA, the CDR3 is TGTGCCAGTCGCAGTCCTGGGACAGGGTCGGCTTTCTTT. This gives the protein CASRSPGTGSAFF.

V is TRBV28 and J is TRBJ1-1, with 7 bases lining up with TRBD1. In germline, CDR1 is MDHEN, CDR2 SYDVKM. The CDR3 has 13 amino acids. After removal of 7 bases from V and 2 bases from J, the junction contained 4 bases not matched to a gene. The chain's CDR3 is CASIGGGNTEAFF. The CDR3 DNA reads as TGTGCCAGCATAGGGGGCGGAAACACTGAAGCTTTCTTT.

The rearrangement joins TRBV7-2 to TRBJ1-6; perhaps TRBD1 as D (5 bases). Trimming pared 5 bases from V and 7 bases from J, leaving 18 bases between. In germline, CDR1 is SGHTA, CDR2 FQGNSA. The CDR3 is made up of 16 amino acids. This chain's CDR3 is CASSPQGQILNSPLHF. DNA for the CDR3: TGTGCCAGCAGCCCGCAGGGCCAGATATTAAATTCACCCCTCCACTTT.

The rearrangement links TRBV4-1 to TRBJ2-5; possibly TRBD2 for D (6 bases). Trimming shortened V by 0 bases and J by 2 bases, and 10 bases separated the two germline ends. The CDR3 runs 15 residues. Germline loops: CDR1 MGHRA, CDR2 YSYEKL. CDR3 DNA sequence: TGCGCCAGCAGCCAAGAGGAGGGCTATCAAGAGACCCAGTACTTC. The encoded protein is CASSQEEGYQETQYF.

This clone was detected a few times. The CDR3 sequence is CAWSQLPSSGNTIYF. As DNA, the CDR3 is TGTGCCTGGAGTCAACTGCCTTCCTCTGGAAACACCATATATTTT. The V call is TRBV30, the J call TRBJ1-3; D unresolved. Between the trimmed V and J ends, which lost 2 bases and 0 bases, there was a span of 11 bases. This CDR3 is built from 15 residues. The V gene's germline CDR1 is GTSNPN and CDR2 SVGIG (reference sequence).

The CDR3 DNA follows: TGTGCCAGCAGCTGGGGACAGGGGACGGGCACAGATACGCAGTATTTT. It encodes CASSWGQGTGTDTQYF. The chain is built from TRBV11-3 and TRBJ2-3; 10 nucleotides align to TRBD1. Germline V CDR1 and CDR2: SGHNT, YENEEA. The CDR3 is made up of 16 amino acids. J gave up 1 base and V 4 bases, and 5 bases lay outside the gene matches.

A single count supports this clone. The chain carries TRBV18 and TRBJ2-3; maybe TRBD2 (6 bases). This CDR3 has 14 residues. V lost 3 bases, J lost 4 bases, and 11 bases lay in between. Germline V lookup: CDR1 KGHSH, CDR2 LQKENI. The DNA for the CDR3 is TGTGCCAGCTCACCGAAATCGGGGGCAGATACGCAGTATTTT. This translates into CASSPKSGADTQYF.

The chain is built from TRBV29-1 and TRBJ1-2; D is possibly TRBD1 (5 bases). Germline V lookup: CDR1 SQVTM, CDR2 ANQGSEA. V was cut by 1 base and J by 8 bases, with 8 bases left in between. The CDR3 contains 11 residues. The DNA of the CDR3 is TGCAGCGTTGAAGGGGGGGGAGGCTACACCTTC. Translated, it gives CSVEGGGGYTF.

The chain has TRBV7-2 and TRBJ2-1; 11 bases are a match to TRBD2. J was trimmed by 4 bases and V by 2 bases; bases with no gene match: 4. From germline, CDR1 is SGHTA and CDR2 FQGNSA. This CDR3 comprises 16 residues. The CDR3 DNA follows: TGTGCCAGCAGCTTATCCCGGACTAGCGGGTACAATGAGCAGTTCTTC. It encodes CASSLSRTSGYNEQFF. The variable domain in full, with the rest retrieved from reference TRBV7-2 and TRBJ2-1, is GAGVSQSPSNKVTEKGKDVELRCDPISGHTALYWYRQSLGQGLEFLIYFQGNSAPDKSGLPSDRFSAERTGGSVSTLTIQRTQQEDSAVYLCASSLSRTSGYNEQFFGPGTRLTVL.

Turning to this clone: In the same sample, other DNA sequences code for this CDR3. The gene calls are TRBV7-2 and TRBJ2-3; D ambiguous. Trimming shortened V by 3 bases and J by 2 bases, and 3 bases separated the two germline ends. CDR1 and CDR2 from the germline V gene are SGHTA and FQGNSA. The CDR3 sequence is 12 residues long. In DNA, the CDR3 is TGTGCCAGCAGCTTCTCCACAGATACGCAGTATTTT. Translating it yields CASSFSTDTQYF. Full variable domain (remainder filled in from reference TRBV7-2 and TRBJ2-3): GAGVSQSPSNKVTEKGKDVELRCDPISGHTALYWYRQSLGQGLEFLIYFQGNSAPDKSGLPSDRFSAERTGGSVSTLTIQRTQQEDSAVYLCASSFSTDTQYFGPGTRLTVL.

The chain has TRBV6-1 and TRBJ1-3, with 10 bases identical to TRBD1. The CDR3 covers 14 residues. The germline CDR1 and CDR2 sequences are MNHNS and SASEGT. The junction had 4 bases not matched to a gene; V was cut back by 5 bases and J by 6 bases. This CDR3 is CASSRDRGTNTIYF. The CDR3 bases are TGTGCCAGCAGTCGGGACAGGGGTACAAACACCATATATTTT.

This clone was seen once. The chain employs TRBV27 and TRBJ1-6, with 7 bases identical to TRBD1. Germline V gene data show CDR1 as MNHEY and CDR2 as SMNVEV (reference sequence). The ends lost 7 bases at V and 10 bases at J; junction bases unmatched: 19. The CDR3 sequence is 17 residues long. The CDR3 spells CASIFRADRASRSPLHF. For the CDR3, the DNA is TGTGCCAGCATCTTTAGGGCCGACAGGGCCTCCCGCTCACCCCTCCACTTT.

This clone came up once. The V and J genes are TRBV7-7 and TRBJ2-7, with D possibly being TRBD2 (6 bases). The CDR3 consists of 12 residues. Germline CDR1 SSHAT, CDR2 FNYEAQ (reference sequence). The CDR3: CASGPGGYEQYF. The CDR3 coding sequence is TGTGCTAGCGGACCCGGGGGCTACGAGCAGTACTTC.

This clone was recorded once. The gene calls are TRBV7-2 and TRBJ2-3, with 11 bases identical to TRBD2. Losses at the gene ends were 6 bases for V and 3 bases for J; bases not matched to a gene: 11. Germline V gives CDR1 SGHTA, CDR2 FQGNSA. The CDR3 runs 17 residues. CDR3 in amino acids: CASSPQRLAGTTDTQYF. The DNA of the CDR3 is TGTGCCAGCAGTCCCCAAAGACTAGCGGGGACTACAGATACGCAGTATTTT.

CDR3: CAPGEGLYEQYF. CDR3 sequence (DNA): TGTGCCCCAGGGGAGGGTCTCTACGAGCAGTACTTC. The chain has TRBV21-1 and TRBJ2-7; the table's D call TRBD2 went unverified against the DNA. TRBV21-1 constitutes a pseudogene. This CDR3 comprises 12 residues.

The V and J genes are TRBV7-3 and TRBJ2-2, with 7 bases identical to TRBD2. CDR1 SGHTA and CDR2 FQGTGA come from the germline V gene. CDR3 length: 14 amino acids. The V segment lost 1 base and the J segment 10 bases; nucleotides outside the gene matches: 6. CDR3 in DNA: TGTGCCAGCAGCTTAAGTGGGGCGGGAGAGGAGCTGTTTTTT. Protein sequence: CASSLSGAGEELFF.

The chain employs TRBV11-2 and TRBJ2-3, with 8 bases identical to TRBD2. CDR3 length equals 15 residues. Germline V gene data show CDR1 as SGHAT and CDR2 as FQNNGV. V shed 4 bases, J shed 5 bases, and the junction held 8 bases outside the gene matches. Written as DNA, the CDR3 is TGTGCCAGCAGCTCTCGACTAGCGATCTTAGATACGCAGTATTTT. Its protein is CASSSRLAILDTQYF.